This T cell receptor (beta chain) came from a study of low-dose radiotherapy and immunotherapy resistance in tumors. Across the study: Both drugs were delivered intravenously to patients (nivolumab 240 mg every two weeks and ipilimumab 1 mg/kg every six weeks). The study administered intravenous cyclophosphamide at 200 mg/m2 every two weeks, one day ahead of radiation and immunotherapy.

This clonotype has ten or more counts. Both TCRalpha and TCRbeta chains were reverse transcribed with V-gene-specific primers. Amplification, which lasted around 18 PCR cycles, used a constant-region primer and V-primer adapter to amplify TCRs. TCRdb recomputed calls from the reads with MiXCR, one row per CDR3 protein. In the table there are tens of thousands of distinct CDR3 sequences, roughly a quarter of which are singletons. Time point meaning: before trial treatment. Treatment combined nivolumab, ipilimumab, aspirin, low-dose cyclophosphamide and low-dose radiotherapy in a dose-escalation trial. Eligible patients bore advanced solid tumors devoid of tumor-infiltrating lymphocytes. V gave up 3 bases and J gave up 3 bases, with 8 bases separating them. Germline V lookup: CDR1 KGHSH, CDR2 LQKENI. The CDR3 is 13 residues long.

The sequencing used PBMCs, collected before treatment. The TCR was taken from a male donor with prostate cancer. The rearrangement joins TRBV18 to TRBJ1-2, with D possibly TRBD1 on 5 matching bases. The chain's CDR3 is CASSPETDYGYTF. The CDR3 DNA reads TGTGCCAGCTCACCCGAGACAGACTATGGCTACACCTTC.